Below, one T cell receptor beta chain is given with its context. The antigen remains unidentified. The primer mix had 60 Vbeta and 13 Jbeta primers. Data came from immunoSEQ multiplex PCR; TCRdb stores just in-frame clones and leaves some out. Of approximately 120,000 clones in the sample, 76% were seen once. This specimen comes from a study of cytomegalovirus exposure and HLA in healthy donors. Study-level findings and limits: About 90% or about 30% of the time was how often most TCR beta V segments were productive, according to an earlier analysis.

The sequence derives from a woman in her fifties or sixties in good health and CMV-seropositive. The sequenced material came from PBMCs.

CDR3 DNA sequence: TGTGCCAGCAGCAAAGATGGCAGGCAGGGCGAGCAGTACTTC. The encoded protein is CASSKDGRQGEQYF. The chain carries TRBV21-1 and TRBJ2-7; the D call TRBD1 from the table was never checked on the DNA. TRBV21-1 is described as a pseudogene. This CDR3 comprises 14 residues.